This TCR beta chain was identified in a study of blood T cell repertoires in COVID-19. Study overall: Sample material is recorded as cDNA or gDNA derived from T cells, B-cell-depleted T cells, or PBMCs.

Measured with immunoSEQ multiplex PCR; TCRdb has only the in-frame clones, and not every one. The table records more than 75,000 clones, roughly nine tenths of them present only once. Germline V gene data show CDR1 as MDHEN and CDR2 as SYDVKM. The CDR3 has 17 amino acids. V shed 6 bases, J shed 9 bases, and the junction held 15 bases outside the gene matches. The chain links TRBV28 to TRBJ2-1, with 12 nucleotides matching TRBD2. Sequencing was done on a sample of peripheral blood. This sequence was found in a man in his fifties with acute or convalescent COVID-19. Here the CDR3 reads CASSPGGLAGGPVEQFF. DNA of the CDR3: TGTGCCAGCAGCCCCGGGGGGCTAGCGGGAGGGCCGGTTGAGCAGTTCTTC.